This T cell receptor beta chain was sequenced during a study of T cells in Graves' hyperthyroidism and ophthalmopathy. Diagnoses used clinical symptoms, serum thyroxine and TRAb, thyroid ultrasound and orbital computed tomography. The V end was cut by 3 bases, the J end by 1 base, with 12 bases between. The length of the CDR3 is 15 residues. Germline V gene sequence: CDR1 LGHDT, CDR2 YNNKEL (reference sequence). Study-wide points: Researchers report that a 13 V-J model separated ophthalmopathy from stable hyperthyroidism.

Regions amplified from RNA transcripts were the TCR beta CDR3 regions. Researchers ran a first-round RT-PCR on the TCR CDR3 using the HTBI primer set. MiXCR was run by TCRdb on the multiplex PCR reads, yielding one entry per CDR3 protein. Among hundreds of thousands of distinct CDR3 sequences listed, 20% to 25% were seen once. This clonotype was counted only a few times. Its cognate antigen is unknown. Sequenced material: blood. This receptor was taken from a woman in her 70s with Graves' ophthalmopathy. The chain combines TRBV3-1 with TRBJ2-5; D is possibly TRBD2 (6 bases). CDR3: CASSHRAGSQETQYF. The DNA for the CDR3 is TGTGCCAGCAGCCACCGGGCGGGAAGCCAAGAGACCCAGTACTTC.